The next 10 T cell receptor beta chains were all read from a single sample in a study of shared clonotypes between healthy human individuals. Some clones are missing from TCRdb's copy, which holds only in-frame ones; the method was immunoSEQ multiplex PCR. This sample yields over a million clones, of which around 98% are seen a single time; 0.4% to 0.45% belongs to the top ten. The sequencing sample was made of naive CD4+ T cells sorted from blood. Subset reported: CD45RA+ positively selected. These receptors came from a young man in good health.

V and J are TRBV29-1 and TRBJ2-1, with 7 positions matching TRBD1. Germline CDR1 SQVTM, CDR2 ANQGSEA. Losses at the gene ends were 6 bases for V and 3 bases for J; bases not matched to a gene: 8. The CDR3 loop spans 14 amino acids. The CDR3 DNA follows: TGCAGCGTAATTCCGGGACAGTTCTACAATGAGCAGTTCTTC. Amino acid sequence: CSVIPGQFYNEQFF.

The rearrangement uses TRBV10-3 and TRBJ2-3; D possibly corresponds to TRBD2 (5 bases). Germline V gene data show CDR1 as ENHRY and CDR2 as SYGVKD. With 4 bases removed from V and 6 bases from J, the gap between germline ends came to 14 bases. This CDR3 comprises 14 residues. CDR3 sequence reads: CAISASTSPDTQYF. CDR3 DNA: TGTGCCATCAGTGCCTCTACTAGTCCGGATACGCAGTATTTT.

The rearrangement joins TRBV18 to TRBJ2-7, with a possible D match to TRBD1 (5 bases). The V gene's germline CDR1 is KGHSH and CDR2 LQKENI. CDR3 length equals 11 residues. V was trimmed by 6 bases and J by 4 bases, leaving 7 bases between them. The chain's CDR3 is CASSDKYEQYF. The CDR3 DNA reads as TGTGCCAGCTCGGACAAGTACGAGCAGTACTTC. Drawing the rest from reference TRBV18 and TRBJ2-7, the complete variable domain is NAGVMQNPRHLVRRRGQEARLRCSPMKGHSHVYWYRQLPEEGLKFMVYLQKENIIDESGMPKERFSAEFPKEGPSILRIQQVVRGDSAAYFCASSDKYEQYFGPGTRLTVT.

This chain uses TRBV18 with TRBJ2-7, with 7 bases lining up with TRBD1. This CDR3 comprises 14 residues. Germline loops: CDR1 KGHSH, CDR2 LQKENI. Germline trimming cut 5 bases from V and 4 bases from J; bases unmatched to any gene: 8. CDR3 DNA sequence: TGTGCCAGCTCAGTAACAGGGGTTGCGTACGAGCAGTACTTC. Protein sequence: CASSVTGVAYEQYF. Full variable domain (remainder filled in from reference TRBV18 and TRBJ2-7): NAGVMQNPRHLVRRRGQEARLRCSPMKGHSHVYWYRQLPEEGLKFMVYLQKENIIDESGMPKERFSAEFPKEGPSILRIQQVVRGDSAAYFCASSVTGVAYEQYFGPGTRLTVT.

The chain employs TRBV5-1 and TRBJ2-5; 12 bases agree with TRBD2. The length of the CDR3 is 15 residues. Per germline, CDR1 SGHRS and CDR2 YFSETQ. V trimming: 7 bases; J trimming: 5 bases; junction bases outside the gene matches: 9. CDR3 protein: CASGWTSGVDETQYF. In DNA form, the CDR3 reads TGCGCCAGCGGGTGGACTAGCGGGGTAGACGAGACCCAGTACTTC.

V is TRBV29-1 and J is TRBJ1-1; 8 positions agree with TRBD1. The V gene's germline CDR1 is SQVTM and CDR2 ANQGSEA. The CDR3 spans 16 residues. With V trimmed by 3 bases and J by 2 bases, 11 bases remained unmatched. The CDR3 DNA is TGCAGCGTTGACAAACGGGACAGGATCTTCAACACTGAAGCTTTCTTT. Translation gives CSVDKRDRIFNTEAFF.

The chain employs TRBV2 and TRBJ1-2; no firm D call. The CDR3 totals 12 residues. Germline CDR1 is SNHLY and CDR2 is FYNNEI. V lost 3 bases and J 2 bases, leaving 4 bases between the germline ends. The CDR3 protein is CASSDRNYGYTF. CDR3 nucleotides: TGTGCCAGCAGTGACAGGAACTATGGCTACACCTTC.

The J gene is TRBJ2-7, the V gene TRBV7-9, with D unclear. The CDR3 runs to 15 residues. V was pared by 0 bases and J by 3 bases, with 12 bases between. The V gene's germline CDR1 is SEHNR and CDR2 FQNEAQ (reference sequence). The CDR3 sequence is CASSLAGSRIYEQYF. CDR3 nucleotides: TGTGCCAGCAGCTTAGCGGGGTCCCGTATCTACGAGCAGTACTTC.

This chain joins TRBV9 and TRBJ1-3; perhaps TRBD1 as D (6 bases). Trimming took 2 bases from V and 3 from J, leaving 12 bases between them. The CDR3 runs 15 residues. The germline V gene has CDR1 SGDLS and CDR2 YYNGEE. CDR3: CASSVSGANGNTIYF. The CDR3 DNA reads as TGTGCCAGCAGCGTGTCGGGGGCCAATGGAAACACCATATATTTT.

The chain carries TRBV4-1 and TRBJ2-7; 7 nucleotides align to TRBD2. V lost 1 base and J lost 3; bases outside the gene matches: 3. The CDR3 is made up of 14 amino acids. Per germline, CDR1 MGHRA and CDR2 YSYEKL. DNA of the CDR3: TGCGCCAGCAGCCAAGCCCTAGCGGACTACGAGCAGTACTTC. It translates to CASSQALADYEQYF.